This T cell receptor beta chain was found in a study of breast tumors, draining lymph nodes, adjacent tissues. Study-wide findings and caveats: Data fit most tumor T cells coming from lymph node, expanding in tumor. Compared with lymph nodes, tumors were less diverse; compared with nontumor tissue, more. Tumor and nontumor repertoires were significantly more similar in luminal-like than in basal-like breast cancer.

Trimming cost V 1 base and J 0 bases, with 10 bases left between them. The CDR3 is 16 amino acids. CDR1 and CDR2 (germline): SGHVS, FQNEAQ. With respect to this clonotype: Its target is unknown.

TCRdb redid the calling of the multiplex PCR reads with MiXCR, one entry per CDR3 protein. The data show some 150,000 distinct CDR3 sequences, 20% to 25% seen once. Samples came from axillary lymph nodes draining the breast cancer. This chain links TRBV7-8 with TRBJ2-1; D may correspond to TRBD1 or TRBD2 (6 bases each). The source of this sequence is a female donor with breast cancer. Some clones in this sample may be carry-over from other donors' samples. Sequencing was performed on axillary lymph node tissue. The chain's CDR3 is CASSLVGGGSYNEQFF. The CDR3 coding sequence is TGTGCCAGCAGCTTAGTTGGAGGGGGCTCCTACAATGAGCAGTTCTTC.